The clone carrying this TCR beta chain has a count of ten or more. The SP2 primer and nested alpha and beta constant region primers amplified ligated cDNA in four rounds. Blood and skin TCR RNA was reverse transcribed with alpha and beta constant primers. TCRdb independently ran MiXCR on the 5' RACE reads; one entry per CDR3 protein. The repertoire consists of over 45,000 distinct CDR3 sequences, with 4.7% occurring once and the leading ten covering approximately 0.84%. Trimming took off 4 bases at V and 5 bases at J, with 10 bases between the two ends. Per germline, CDR1 LGHDT and CDR2 YNNKEL (reference sequence). The CDR3 loop spans 13 amino acids. The library had UMIs added by 3' ligation of an oligonucleotide to TCR cDNA. Whole-blood samples were 2 to 3 ml of peripheral blood from healthy adult volunteers. Input was about 1 to 1,100 ng of DNase-treated total RNA without cell sorting. These data originate in a study of naive and memory T cell subsets.

The J gene is TRBJ2-3, the V gene TRBV3-1; either TRBD1 or TRBD2 may fit D (6 bases each). This clonotype was obtained from a female donor in good health. In nucleotides, the CDR3 is TGTGCCAGCAGCCCGAGGGGGGAAGATACGCAGTATTTT. Protein: CASSPRGEDTQYF.